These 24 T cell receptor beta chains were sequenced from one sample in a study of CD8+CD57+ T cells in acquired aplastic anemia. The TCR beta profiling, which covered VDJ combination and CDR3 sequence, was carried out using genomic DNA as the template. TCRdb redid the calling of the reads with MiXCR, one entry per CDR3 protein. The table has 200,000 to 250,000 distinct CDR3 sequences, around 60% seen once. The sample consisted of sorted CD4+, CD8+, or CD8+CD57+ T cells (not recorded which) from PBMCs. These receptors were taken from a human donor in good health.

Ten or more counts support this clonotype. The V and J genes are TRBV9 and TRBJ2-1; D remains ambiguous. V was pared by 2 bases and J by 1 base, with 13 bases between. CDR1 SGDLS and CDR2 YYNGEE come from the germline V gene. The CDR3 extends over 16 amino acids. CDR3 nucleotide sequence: TGTGCCAGCAGCGTCGGGTCTGGGAAGTCCTACAATGAGCAGTTCTTC. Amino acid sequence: CASSVGSGKSYNEQFF.

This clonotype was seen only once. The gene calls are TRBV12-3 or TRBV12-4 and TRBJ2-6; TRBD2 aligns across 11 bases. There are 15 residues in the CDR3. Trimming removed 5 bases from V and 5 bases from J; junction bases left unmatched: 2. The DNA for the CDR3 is TGTGCCAGCAGTGCGACTAGCGGGAGGGCCAACGTCCTGACTTTC. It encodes CASSATSGRANVLTF.

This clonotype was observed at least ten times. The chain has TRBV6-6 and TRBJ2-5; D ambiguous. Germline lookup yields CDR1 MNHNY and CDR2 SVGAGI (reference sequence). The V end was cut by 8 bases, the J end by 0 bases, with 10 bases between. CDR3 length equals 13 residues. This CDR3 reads CASVQGYQETQYF. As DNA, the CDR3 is TGTGCCAGCGTCCAAGGCTACCAAGAGACCCAGTACTTC.

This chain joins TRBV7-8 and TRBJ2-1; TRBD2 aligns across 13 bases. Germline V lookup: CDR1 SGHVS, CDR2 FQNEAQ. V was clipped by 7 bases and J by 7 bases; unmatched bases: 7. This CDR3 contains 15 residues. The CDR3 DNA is TGTGCCAGCACAATGACTAGCGGGGGGTGGAATGAGCAGTTCTTC. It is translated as CASTMTSGGWNEQFF. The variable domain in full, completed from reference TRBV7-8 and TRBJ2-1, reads GAGVSQSPRYKVAKRGQDVALRCDPISGHVSLFWYQQALGQGPEFLTYFQNEAQLDKSGLPSDRFFAERPEGSVSTLKIQRTQQEDSAVYLCASTMTSGGWNEQFFGPGTRLTVL.

For the CDR3, the DNA is TGTGCCAGCAGCCCTAGGATATCAGGGGCTGATGGCTACACCTTC. This sequence encodes CASSPRISGADGYTF. The genes are TRBV7-9 and TRBJ1-2; D possibly corresponds to TRBD1 (6 bases). Trimming cost V 5 bases and J 6 bases, with 19 bases left between them. Germline loops: CDR1 SEHNR, CDR2 FQNEAQ (reference sequence). This CDR3 spans 15 amino acids.

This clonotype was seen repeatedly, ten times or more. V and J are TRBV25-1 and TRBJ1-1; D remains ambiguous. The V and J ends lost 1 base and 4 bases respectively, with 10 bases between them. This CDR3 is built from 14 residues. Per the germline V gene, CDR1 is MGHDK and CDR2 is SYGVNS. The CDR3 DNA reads TGTGCCAGCAGTGAATCCTCATGGGTCACTGAAGCTTTCTTT. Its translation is CASSESSWVTEAFF.

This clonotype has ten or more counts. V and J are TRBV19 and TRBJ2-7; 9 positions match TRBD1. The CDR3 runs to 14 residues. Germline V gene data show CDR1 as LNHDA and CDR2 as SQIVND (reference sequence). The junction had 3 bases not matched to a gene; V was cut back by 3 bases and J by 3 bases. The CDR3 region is CASSIGTGRYEQYF. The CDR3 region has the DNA TGTGCCAGTAGTATCGGGACAGGGCGCTACGAGCAGTACTTC.

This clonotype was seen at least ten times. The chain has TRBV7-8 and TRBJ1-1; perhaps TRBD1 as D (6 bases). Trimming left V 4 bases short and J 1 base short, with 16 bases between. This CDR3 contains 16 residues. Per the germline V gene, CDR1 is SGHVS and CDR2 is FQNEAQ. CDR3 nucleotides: TGTGCCAGCAGCTCACAGGGATTCGGGCCGAACACTGAAGCTTTCTTT. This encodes CASSSQGFGPNTEAFF.

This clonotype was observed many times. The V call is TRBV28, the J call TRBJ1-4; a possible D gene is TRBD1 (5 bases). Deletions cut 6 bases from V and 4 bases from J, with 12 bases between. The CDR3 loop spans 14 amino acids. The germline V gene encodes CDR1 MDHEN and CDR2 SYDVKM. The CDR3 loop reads CASSRDGDNEKLFF. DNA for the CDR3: TGTGCCAGCAGCAGGGACGGCGATAATGAAAAACTGTTTTTT.

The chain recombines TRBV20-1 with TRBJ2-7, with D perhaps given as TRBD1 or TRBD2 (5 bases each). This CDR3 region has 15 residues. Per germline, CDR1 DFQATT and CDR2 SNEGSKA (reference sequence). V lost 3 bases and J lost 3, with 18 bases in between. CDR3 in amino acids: CSARTGTNTLYEQYF. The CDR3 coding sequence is TGCAGTGCTAGGACCGGGACCAACACTCTCTACGAGCAGTACTTC.

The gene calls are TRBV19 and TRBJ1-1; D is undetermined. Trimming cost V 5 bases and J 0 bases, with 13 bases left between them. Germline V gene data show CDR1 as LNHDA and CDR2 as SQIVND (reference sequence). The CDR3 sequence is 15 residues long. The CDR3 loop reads CASSFRHDMNTEAFF. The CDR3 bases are TGTGCCAGTAGTTTCCGACACGACATGAACACTGAAGCTTTCTTT.

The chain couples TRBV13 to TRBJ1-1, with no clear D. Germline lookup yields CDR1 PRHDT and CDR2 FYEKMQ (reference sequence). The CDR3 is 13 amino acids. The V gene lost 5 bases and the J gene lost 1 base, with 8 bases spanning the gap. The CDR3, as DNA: TGTGCCAGCAGCAACCGGGAGAACACTGAAGCTTTCTTT. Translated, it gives CASSNRENTEAFF.

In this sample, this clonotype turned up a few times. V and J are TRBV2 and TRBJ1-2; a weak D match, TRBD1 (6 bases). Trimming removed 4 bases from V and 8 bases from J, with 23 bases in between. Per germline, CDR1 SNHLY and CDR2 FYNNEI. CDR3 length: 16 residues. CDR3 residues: CASSAFLRDTKDGYTF. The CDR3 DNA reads TGTGCCAGCAGTGCTTTTCTCCGGGACACCAAGGACGGCTACACCTTC. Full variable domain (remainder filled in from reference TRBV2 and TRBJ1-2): EPEVTQTPSHQVTQMGQEVILRCVPISNHLYFYWYRQILGQKVEFLVSFYNNEISEKSEIFDDQFSVERPDGSNFTLKIRSTKLEDSAMYFCASSAFLRDTKDGYTFGSGTRLTVV.

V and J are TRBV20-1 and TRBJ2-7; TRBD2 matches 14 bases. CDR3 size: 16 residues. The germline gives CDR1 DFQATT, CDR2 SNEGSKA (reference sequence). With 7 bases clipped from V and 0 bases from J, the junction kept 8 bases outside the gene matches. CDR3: CSVVRTSGRSSYEQYF. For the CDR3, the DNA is TGCAGTGTAGTCAGGACTAGCGGGAGGAGCTCCTACGAGCAGTACTTC.

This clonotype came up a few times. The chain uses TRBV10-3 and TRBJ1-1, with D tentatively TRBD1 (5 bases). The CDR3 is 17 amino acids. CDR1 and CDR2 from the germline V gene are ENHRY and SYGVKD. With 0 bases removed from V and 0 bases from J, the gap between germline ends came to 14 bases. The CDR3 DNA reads TGTGCCATCAGTGAGTCGAGACGGGACCTCATGAACACTGAAGCTTTCTTT. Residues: CAISESRRDLMNTEAFF.

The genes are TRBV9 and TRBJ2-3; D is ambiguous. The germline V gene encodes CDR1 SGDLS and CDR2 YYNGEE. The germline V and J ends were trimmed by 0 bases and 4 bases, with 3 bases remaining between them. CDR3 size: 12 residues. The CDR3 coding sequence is TGTGCCAGCAGCGTAGTAGCAGATACGCAGTATTTT. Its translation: CASSVVADTQYF. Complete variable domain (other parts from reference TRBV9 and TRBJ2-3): DSGVTQTPKHLITATGQRVTLRCSPRSGDLSVYWYQQSLDQGLQFLIQYYNGEERAKGNILERFSAQQFPDLHSELNLSSLELGDSALYFCASSVVADTQYFGPGTRLTVL.

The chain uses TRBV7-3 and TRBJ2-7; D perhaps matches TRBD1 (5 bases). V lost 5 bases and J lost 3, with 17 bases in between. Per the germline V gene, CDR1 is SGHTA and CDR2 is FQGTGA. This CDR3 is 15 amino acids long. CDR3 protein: CASSRSAQENYEQYF. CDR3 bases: TGTGCCAGCAGCCGTTCTGCACAGGAAAACTACGAGCAGTACTTC.

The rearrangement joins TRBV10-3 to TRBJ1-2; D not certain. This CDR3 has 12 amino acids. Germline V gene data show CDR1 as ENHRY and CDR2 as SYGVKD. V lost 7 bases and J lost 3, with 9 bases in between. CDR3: CAIMREDYGYTF. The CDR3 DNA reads TGTGCCATCATGAGAGAGGACTATGGCTACACCTTC.

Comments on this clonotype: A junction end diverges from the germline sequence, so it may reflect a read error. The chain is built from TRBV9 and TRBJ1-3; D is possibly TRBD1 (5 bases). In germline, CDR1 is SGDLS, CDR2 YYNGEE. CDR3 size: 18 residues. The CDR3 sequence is CASSDGGDIISSGNTVYF. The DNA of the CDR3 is TGTGCCAGCAGCGATGGGGGGGATATTATAAGCTCTGGAAACACCGTATATTTT.

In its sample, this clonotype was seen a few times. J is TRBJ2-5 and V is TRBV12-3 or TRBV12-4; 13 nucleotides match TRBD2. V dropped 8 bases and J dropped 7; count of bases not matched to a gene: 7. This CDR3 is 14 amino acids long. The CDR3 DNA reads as TGTGCCAGCCGCCGGACTAGCGGGGGAGGGACCCAGTACTTC. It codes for CASRRTSGGGTQYF.

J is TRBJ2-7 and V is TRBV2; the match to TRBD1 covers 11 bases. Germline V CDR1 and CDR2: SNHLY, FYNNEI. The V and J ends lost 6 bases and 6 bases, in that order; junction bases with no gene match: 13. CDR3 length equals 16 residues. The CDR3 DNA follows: TGTGCCAGCAGCCCGGGTCCCGGGACAGGGGGACGCGAGCAGTACTTC. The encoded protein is CASSPGPGTGGREQYF. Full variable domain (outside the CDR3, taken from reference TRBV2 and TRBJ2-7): EPEVTQTPSHQVTQMGQEVILRCVPISNHLYFYWYRQILGQKVEFLVSFYNNEISEKSEIFDDQFSVERPDGSNFTLKIRSTKLEDSAMYFCASSPGPGTGGREQYFGPGTRLTVT.

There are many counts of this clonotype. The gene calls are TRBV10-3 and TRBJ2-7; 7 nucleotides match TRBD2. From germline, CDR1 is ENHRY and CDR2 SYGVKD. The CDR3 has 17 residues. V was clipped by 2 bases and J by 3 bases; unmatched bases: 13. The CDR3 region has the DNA TGTGCCATCAGTGAGACGGGCTTGGCGGCGGGGGTCTACGAGCAGTACTTC. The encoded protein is CAISETGLAAGVYEQYF.

The CDR3 protein is CASSSRRTETFVSGNTIYF. The CDR3 DNA reads as TGTGCCAGCAGCTCCAGAAGGACGGAAACATTTGTCTCTGGAAACACCATATATTTT. This sequence joins TRBV7-8 and TRBJ1-3; D is undetermined. CDR1 is SGHVS and CDR2 is FQNEAQ in the germline V gene. There are 19 residues in the CDR3. Trimming removed 4 bases at V and 0 bases at J, with 22 bases between.

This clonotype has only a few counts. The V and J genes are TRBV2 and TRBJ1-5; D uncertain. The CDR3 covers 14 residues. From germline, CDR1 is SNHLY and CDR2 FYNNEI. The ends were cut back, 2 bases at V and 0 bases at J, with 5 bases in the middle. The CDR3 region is CASSERYSNQPQHF. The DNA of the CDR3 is TGTGCCAGCAGTGAAAGGTATAGCAATCAGCCCCAGCATTTT.